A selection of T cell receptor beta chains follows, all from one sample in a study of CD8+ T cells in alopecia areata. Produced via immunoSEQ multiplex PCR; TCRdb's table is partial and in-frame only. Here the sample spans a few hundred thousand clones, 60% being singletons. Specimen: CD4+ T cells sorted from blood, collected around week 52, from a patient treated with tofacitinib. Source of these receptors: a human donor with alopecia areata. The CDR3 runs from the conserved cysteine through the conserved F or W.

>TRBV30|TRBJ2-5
CAGRRETQYF
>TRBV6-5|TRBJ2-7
CASSYRRSYEQYF
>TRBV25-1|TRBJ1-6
CASSATGGDSPLHF
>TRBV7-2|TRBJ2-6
CASSFTPSGANVLTF
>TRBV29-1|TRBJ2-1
CSARDSLYEQFF
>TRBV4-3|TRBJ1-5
CASSQVGTLNQPQHF
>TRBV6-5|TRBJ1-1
CASRPPGTEAFF
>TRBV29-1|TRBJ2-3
CSTRTVRDTQYF
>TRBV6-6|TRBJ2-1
CASSYPGGSFYNEQFF
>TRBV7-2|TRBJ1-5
CASSPTGNQPQHF
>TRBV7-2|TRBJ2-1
CASSPGQLDEQFF
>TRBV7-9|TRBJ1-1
CASSSQGPSTEAFF
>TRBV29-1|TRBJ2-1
CSIRAGGPYNEQFF
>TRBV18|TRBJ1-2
CASSADFNYGYTF
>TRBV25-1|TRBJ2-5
CASSEAGVETQYF
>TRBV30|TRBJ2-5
CAWSTSGAIGETQYF
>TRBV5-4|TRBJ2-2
CASSFGGQNTGELFF
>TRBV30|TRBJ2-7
CAWSVSSDEQYF
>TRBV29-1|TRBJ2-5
CSVPLIGETQYF
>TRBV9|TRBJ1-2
CASSTTDRPYGYTF
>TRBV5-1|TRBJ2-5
CASSSDRGAETQYF
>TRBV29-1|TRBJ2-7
CSVKTGGDSYEQYF
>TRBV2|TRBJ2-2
CASIEQGGTGELFF
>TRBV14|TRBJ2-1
CASSHRDEQFF
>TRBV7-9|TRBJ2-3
CASSSFTDTQYF
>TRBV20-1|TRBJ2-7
CSAKTTGGEYF
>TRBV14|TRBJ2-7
CASSRTWNEQYF